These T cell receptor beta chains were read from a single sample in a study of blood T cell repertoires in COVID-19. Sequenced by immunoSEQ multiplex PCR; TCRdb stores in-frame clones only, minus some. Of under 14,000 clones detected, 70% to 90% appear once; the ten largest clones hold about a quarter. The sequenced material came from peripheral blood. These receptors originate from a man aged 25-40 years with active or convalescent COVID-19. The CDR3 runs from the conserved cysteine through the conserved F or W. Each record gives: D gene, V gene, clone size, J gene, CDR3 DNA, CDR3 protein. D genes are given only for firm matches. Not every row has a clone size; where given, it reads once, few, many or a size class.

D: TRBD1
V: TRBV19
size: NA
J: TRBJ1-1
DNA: TGTGCCAGTAGTAGAACAAGGACAGGGTTTAGTGCCACTGAAGCTTTCTTT
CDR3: CASSRTRTGFSATEAFF

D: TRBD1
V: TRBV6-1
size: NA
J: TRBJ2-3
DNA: TGTGCCAGCAGTGAAGCGGGATCCGGACAGGGGGTGGCAGATACGCAGTATTTT
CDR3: CASSEAGSGQGVADTQYF

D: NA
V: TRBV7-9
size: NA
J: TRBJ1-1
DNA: TGTGCCAGCAGCCCCCTGGGAAGTATGCAGGGTGAAGCTTTCTTT
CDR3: CASSPLGSMQGEAFF

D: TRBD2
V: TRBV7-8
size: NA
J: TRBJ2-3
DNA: TGTGCCAGCAGCTTAGGGCTAGCGGGGGCCCGCACAGATACGCAGTATTTT
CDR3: CASSLGLAGARTDTQYF

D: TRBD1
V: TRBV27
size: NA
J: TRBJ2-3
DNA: TGTGCCAGCATCCCGGACAGGGGCGCAGATACGCAGTATTTT
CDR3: CASIPDRGADTQYF

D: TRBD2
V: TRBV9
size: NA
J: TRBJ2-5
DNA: TGTGCCAGCAGCGCTGGGACTAGCGGGGAAGAGACCCAGTACTTC
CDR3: CASSAGTSGEETQYF

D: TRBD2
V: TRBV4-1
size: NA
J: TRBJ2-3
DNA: TGCGCCAGCAGCCAAAGGGCGACTAGCGTTGGAGATACGCAGTATTTT
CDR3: CASSQRATSVGDTQYF

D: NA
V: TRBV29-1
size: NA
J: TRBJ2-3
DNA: TGCAGCGCTGGGAGTCCAGATACGCAGTATTTT
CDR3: CSAGSPDTQYF

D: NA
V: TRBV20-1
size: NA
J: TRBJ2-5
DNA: TGCAGTGCTACATTGCAAGAGACCCAGTACTTC
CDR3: CSATLQETQYF

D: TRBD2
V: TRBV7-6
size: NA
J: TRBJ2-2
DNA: TGTGCCAGCACAATAAGCGCACTAGCGGGGGGGCCCTACTCCGGGGAGCTGTTTTTT
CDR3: CASTISALAGGPYSGELFF

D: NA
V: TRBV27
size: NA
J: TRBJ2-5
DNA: TGTGCCAGCAGTTTAACCGCTTCCCGAGGAGAGACCCAGTACTTC
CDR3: CASSLTASRGETQYF

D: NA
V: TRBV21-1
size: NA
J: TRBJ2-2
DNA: TGTGCCAGCAGCCCCGGAAAAGGAGGTAGCGGGTCCGGGGAGCTGTTTTTT
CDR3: CASSPGKGGSGSGELFF

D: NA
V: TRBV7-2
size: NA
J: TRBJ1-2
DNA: TGTGCCAGCAGCTTATCGACAGGCAATGGCTACACCTTC
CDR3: CASSLSTGNGYTF

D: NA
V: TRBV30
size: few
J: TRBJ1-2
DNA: TGTGCCTGGTCCGGGTACTATGGCTACACCTTC
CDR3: CAWSGYYGYTF

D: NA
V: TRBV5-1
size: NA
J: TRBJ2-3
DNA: TGCGCCAGCAGCGCGGCTGAGGATACGCAGTATTTT
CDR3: CASSAAEDTQYF

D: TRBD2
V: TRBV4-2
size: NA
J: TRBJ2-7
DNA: TGTGCCAGCAGCCAAGATGGGACTAGCGGCTCCTACGAGCAGTACTTC
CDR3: CASSQDGTSGSYEQYF

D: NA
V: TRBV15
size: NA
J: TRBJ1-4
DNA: TGTGCCACCAGAGGTACAGGGGAAAAACTGTTTTTT
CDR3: CATRGTGEKLFF

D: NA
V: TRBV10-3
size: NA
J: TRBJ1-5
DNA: TGTGCCATCAGTGAGTCGCGGGGACCTAGCAATCAGCCCCAGCATTTT
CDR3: CAISESRGPSNQPQHF

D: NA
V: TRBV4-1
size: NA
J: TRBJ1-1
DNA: TGCGCCAGCAGCCCCTATCGGGGGGCCCCTGAAGCTTTCTTT
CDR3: CASSPYRGAPEAFF

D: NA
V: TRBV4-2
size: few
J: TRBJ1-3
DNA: TGTGCCAGCAGCCAAGATTCTACAGCCGGAAACACCATATATTTT
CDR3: CASSQDSTAGNTIYF

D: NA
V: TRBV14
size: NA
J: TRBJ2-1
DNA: TGTGCCAGCAGCCCTTTGACAGAAATCTACAATGAGCAGTTCTTC
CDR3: CASSPLTEIYNEQFF

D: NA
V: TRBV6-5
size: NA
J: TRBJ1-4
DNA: TGTGCCAGCAGTTATGGGGGGGTAAATGAAAAACTGTTTTTT
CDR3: CASSYGGVNEKLFF

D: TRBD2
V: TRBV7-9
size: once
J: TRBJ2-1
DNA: TGTGCCAGCAGCTTAGCACTAGCGGGGGAAACTGATGAGCAGTTCTTC
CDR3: CASSLALAGETDEQFF

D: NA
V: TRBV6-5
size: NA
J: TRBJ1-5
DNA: TGTGCCAGCGGCGTCGGACAGATCAATCAGCCCCAGCATTTT
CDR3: CASGVGQINQPQHF